This T cell receptor beta chain was identified during a study of blood T cell repertoires in COVID-19. Study in general: Some COVID-19 samples were acute and others convalescent; all came from the United States, Italy and Spain. From T cells, B-cell-depleted T cells, or PBMCs came the material, which was cDNA or gDNA.

There are 14 residues in the CDR3. In germline, CDR1 is SGHNT, CDR2 YYREEE (reference sequence). Trimming took 2 bases from V and 4 from J; bases not matched to a gene: 3. The authors' processing: How many nucleated cells were present was estimated from reference gene primer amplification. Assay: immunoSEQ multiplex PCR; the TCRdb copy retains only in-frame clones and omits some. V, J and clone size reflect that table, while D and trimming were determined from the DNA. The data show 55,000 to 75,000 clones, with about 88% seen just once and 1.3% held by the top ten. The sequence derives from a man between 60 and 75 years old with acute or convalescent COVID-19. The sequencing sample was made of peripheral blood. The chain couples TRBV5-4 to TRBJ1-2, with 9 bases fitting TRBD1. Written as DNA, the CDR3 is TGTGCCAGCAGCTTAACAGGGGGCATCTATGGCTACACCTTC. Protein sequence: CASSLTGGIYGYTF.